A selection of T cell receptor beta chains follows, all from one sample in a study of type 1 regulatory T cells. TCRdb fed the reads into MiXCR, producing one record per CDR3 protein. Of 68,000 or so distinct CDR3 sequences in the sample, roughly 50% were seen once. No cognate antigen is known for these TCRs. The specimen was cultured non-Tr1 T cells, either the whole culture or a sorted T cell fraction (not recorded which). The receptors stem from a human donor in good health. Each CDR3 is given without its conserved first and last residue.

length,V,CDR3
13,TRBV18,ASSLTLSGGETQY
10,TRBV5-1,ASSVSTDTQY
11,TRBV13,ASRSQGSTEAF
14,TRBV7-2,AGSVTYHLAGETQY
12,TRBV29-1,SVGLAGRTDTQY
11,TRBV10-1,ASSEWAGGGYT
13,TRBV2,ASSDPFKSKNIQY
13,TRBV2,ASRKVVLGTDTQY
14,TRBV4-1,ASSYSRGAQTGELF
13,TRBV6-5,ASSFDGTANSPLH
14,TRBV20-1,SAREGGPAGAYGYT
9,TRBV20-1,SVGLREKLF
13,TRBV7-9,ASSRGQEETYEQY
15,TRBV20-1,SASRPRSGGSTYEQY
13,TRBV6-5,ASSYSGGKGTEAF
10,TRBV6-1,ASSESTYEQY
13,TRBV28,ASSFQQVSASPLH
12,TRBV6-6,ASRGASSYNEQF
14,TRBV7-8,ASSWTGQYSNQPQH
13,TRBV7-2,ASSQRGQGADTQY
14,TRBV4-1,ASSQASTDLNQPQH
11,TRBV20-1,SASRQRNTEAF
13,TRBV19,ASSPSYATGDEQF
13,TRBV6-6,ASSYGQGSRQPQH
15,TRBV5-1,ASSGGQGDYGANVLT